This is a list of T cell receptor beta chains from one sample in a study of T cell repertoires in cytomegalovirus infection. In TCRdb, the reads were re-called with MiXCR into one record per CDR3 protein. This sample has about half a million distinct CDR3 sequences; 33% occur once, and the top ten carry 15% to 20%. These TCRs' antigens remain unknown. This sample comprised cultured PBMCs, obtained from culture after CMV antigen stimulation. Receptor source: a human donor in good health (CMV status not recorded). Some clones in this sample may be carry-over from other donors' samples. Each CDR3 is given with its conserved first and last residue.

v_call	j_call	cdr3_aa
TRBV7-8	TRBJ2-1	CASSFALERSNEQFF
TRBV9	TRBJ2-3	CASSGLRNTDTQYF
TRBV7-2	TRBJ2-3	CASSLEGIKQYTDTQYF
TRBV7-6	TRBJ2-2	CASSLISTRSNTGELFF
TRBV6-6	TRBJ2-6	CASSPQGPGANVLTF
TRBV4-3	TRBJ2-1	CASSPYWMGDYNEQFF
TRBV5-6	TRBJ2-1	CASSLWDTVPNEQFF
TRBV11-2	TRBJ2-1	CASSLESQGLAGRRSYNEQFF
TRBV12-3/TRBV12-4	TRBJ1-1	CASSRQGSWTEAFF
TRBV19	TRBJ1-5	CASTTPHGGRQPQHF
TRBV6-2/TRBV6-3	TRBJ2-3	CASKVNTDTQYF
TRBV29-1	TRBJ2-7	CSVELDRSYEQYF
TRBV19	TRBJ2-1	CASTLKRLTSGGYNEQFF
TRBV6-2/TRBV6-3	TRBJ2-3	CASSYVLRTDTQYF
TRBV12-3/TRBV12-4	TRBJ1-5	CASSDTGGPQPQHF
TRBV20-1	TRBJ1-2	CSARVSRTGVPYGYTF
TRBV27	TRBJ2-1	CASSSPQMRVGNNEQFF
TRBV7-9	TRBJ1-2	CASHPGGYGYTF
TRBV7-8	TRBJ2-7	CASSRGLAVNEQYF
TRBV7-9	TRBJ1-2	CASSLNPQGGGGGYTF
TRBV2	TRBJ1-1	CASSKGGFGTEAFF
TRBV28	TRBJ2-3	CASSLWNLLGGDTQYF
TRBV7-6	TRBJ2-1	CASSLSNNEQFF
TRBV28	TRBJ1-2	CASSFGQANYGYTF
TRBV20-1	TRBJ1-4	CSLQGYPRGEKLFF
TRBV7-2	TRBJ1-4	CASSLDRARNEKLFF
TRBV4-3	TRBJ2-3	CASSQNRDRSTDTQYF
TRBV15	TRBJ2-3	CATSGQTSGGGADTQYF
TRBV11-3	TRBJ2-1	CASSPDSGRFTEQFF
TRBV24-1	TRBJ1-5	CATSDSLGNQPQHF
TRBV6-6	TRBJ2-7	CASSPYRSYEQYF
TRBV9	TRBJ1-1	CASSVGGTLAEAFF
TRBV7-9	TRBJ2-5	CASSPGTLYQETQYF
TRBV11-3	TRBJ2-3	CASSPGGLAGGGTQYF
TRBV5-4	TRBJ2-7	CASSSRDGRSEQYF
TRBV28	TRBJ1-2	CASSTRAGYTF
TRBV7-2	TRBJ2-3	CASSFLAGISTDTQYF
TRBV28	TRBJ1-1	CASSLRTGAITEAFF
TRBV4-1	TRBJ2-1	CASSQPSGPGGYNEQFF
TRBV6-1	TRBJ1-4	CASSDNSLREKLFF
TRBV7-8	TRBJ2-5	CASSRPQEFQETQYF
TRBV12-3/TRBV12-4	TRBJ2-3	CASRPGRGFSTDTQYF
TRBV6-2/TRBV6-3	TRBJ2-7	CASTRDGDLYEQYF
TRBV4-2	TRBJ2-2	CASSQDRVAGELFF
TRBV5-1	TRBJ2-1	CASSLEPGVQGEQFF
TRBV28	TRBJ2-4	CASNWVGGANIQYF
TRBV29-1	TRBJ1-1	CSVDRAGTEAFF
TRBV20-1	TRBJ2-5	CSAWGTGASGLHKETQYF